The sequence of this T cell receptor (beta chain) was determined in a study of blood T cell repertoires in COVID-19. Study-wide context: There were acute and convalescent COVID-19 samples, and they came from the United States, Italy and Spain. T cells, B-cell-depleted T cells, or PBMCs provided the cDNA or gDNA that served as material.

The sample holds a few counts of this clone. The CDR3 is made up of 14 amino acids. The J segment lost 5 bases and the V segment lost 1 base, leaving 2 bases of the junction unmatched. Looked up from germline, CDR1 is SGHNT and CDR2 is YYREEE (reference sequence). The authors' processing: Amplifying reference gene primers gave estimates of nucleated cell counts. Here immunoSEQ multiplex PCR was the method, and the copy in TCRdb shows in-frame clones only, minus some. V and J calls and clone size are copied from that table; D and trimming were computed from the DNA. The sample carries about 15,000 clones, 70% to 80% recorded once.

The chain couples TRBV5-4 to TRBJ1-4, with 7 bases matching TRBD1. What was sequenced was peripheral blood. The TCR comes from a man in his 60s with acute or convalescent COVID-19. The CDR3 region has the DNA TGTGCCAGCAGCTTGAAGGGACAGAATGAAAAACTGTTTTTT. Encoded protein: CASSLKGQNEKLFF.